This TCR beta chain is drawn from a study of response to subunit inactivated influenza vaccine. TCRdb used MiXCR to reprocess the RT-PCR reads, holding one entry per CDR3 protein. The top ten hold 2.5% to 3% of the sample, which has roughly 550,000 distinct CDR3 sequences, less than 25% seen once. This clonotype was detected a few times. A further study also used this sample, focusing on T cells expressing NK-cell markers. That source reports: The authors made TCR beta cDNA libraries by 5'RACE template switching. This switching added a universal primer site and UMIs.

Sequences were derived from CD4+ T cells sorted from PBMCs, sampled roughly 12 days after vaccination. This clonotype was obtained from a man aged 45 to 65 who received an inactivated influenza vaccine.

The CDR3 DNA sequence: TGCGCCAGCAGCTTGGCTTCACGCAGCTATGGCTACACCTTC. Amino acids: CASSLASRSYGYTF. This rearrangement joins TRBV5-1 to TRBJ1-2; D gene uncertain. V lost 0 bases and J 4 bases, leaving 10 bases between the germline ends. This CDR3 spans 14 amino acids. Germline-derived CDR1 and CDR2 are SGHRS and YFSETQ.